This T cell receptor (beta chain) comes out of a study of shared clonotypes between healthy human individuals. Whole-study context: CD8 memory received one plate per donor, CD8 naive two, CD4 memory three and CD4 naive three.

This CDR3 is 12 amino acids long. Germline V gene sequence: CDR1 SQVTM, CDR2 ANQGSEA. V shed 5 bases and J shed 2 bases, with 10 bases lying between them. Generated by immunoSEQ multiplex PCR, the TCRdb table keeps only in-frame clones and is missing some. The sample has some 240,000 clones; over 60% are singletons. Nashville, Tennessee was home to all donors, who were Caucasian adults. Sequenced input: memory CD4+ T cells sorted from blood. The subset denotes: CD45RA-negative fraction. The rearrangement joins TRBV29-1 to TRBJ2-7; unclear D gene. The TCR was taken from a man aged 25-45 years in good health. The CDR3 is CSVIGITYEQYF. The DNA for the CDR3 is TGCAGCGTTATAGGAATCACCTACGAGCAGTACTTC.